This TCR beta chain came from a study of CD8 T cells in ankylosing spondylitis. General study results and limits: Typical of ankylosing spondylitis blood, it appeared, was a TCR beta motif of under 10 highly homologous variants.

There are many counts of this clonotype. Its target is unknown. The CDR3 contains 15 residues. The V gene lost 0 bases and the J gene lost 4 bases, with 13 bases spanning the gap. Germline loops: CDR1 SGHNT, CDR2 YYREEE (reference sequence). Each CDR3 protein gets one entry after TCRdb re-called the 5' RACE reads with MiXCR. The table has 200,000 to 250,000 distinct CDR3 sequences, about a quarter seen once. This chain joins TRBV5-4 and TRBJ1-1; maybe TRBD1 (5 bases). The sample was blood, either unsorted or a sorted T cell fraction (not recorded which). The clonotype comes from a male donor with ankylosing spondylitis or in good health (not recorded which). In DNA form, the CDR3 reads TGTGCCAGCAGCTTGGAGGGACTGTCGAGCACTGAAGCTTTCTTT. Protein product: CASSLEGLSSTEAFF.